Listed here are 25 T cell receptor beta chains from one sample, sequenced in a study of regulatory T cells in long-lasting Graves disease. For TCR beta, libraries came from iRepertoire HTBI primers and Arm-PCR of CDR3 regions. TCRdb re-called the multiplex PCR reads with MiXCR, one entry per CDR3 protein. There are approximately 400,000 distinct CDR3 sequences in the sample; roughly 16% occur only once, and around a fifth lies in the top ten. Described time point: newly diagnosed GD, antithyroid drugs for less than 3 months. Isolated PBMC RNA provided the starting material for the TCR library. The source material was peripheral blood mononuclear cells (PBMCs), sampled at new diagnosis, from a patient treated with antithyroid drugs. The source of these receptors is a female donor with Graves disease.

This clonotype was picked up many times. The chain carries TRBV5-5 and TRBJ1-1; the D gene is possibly TRBD1 (6 bases). In germline, CDR1 is SGHKS, CDR2 YYEKEE (reference sequence). The CDR3 loop spans 16 amino acids. The V end was cut by 0 bases, the J end by 5 bases, with 17 bases between. The CDR3 loop is CASSLGTTGLITEAFF. The CDR3 nucleotides read TGTGCCAGCAGCTTGGGGACCACAGGGTTAATTACTGAAGCTTTCTTT.

This clonotype has at least ten counts. As the CDR3 is not closed by the conserved phenylalanine or tryptophan, this likely results from a read error. The DNA is left out, because the CDR3 cannot be placed on it with certainty; the CDR3 is given as TCRdb lists it. The genes are TRBV7-9 and TRBJ2-1; the table's D call of TRBD1 was not tested on the DNA. The CDR3 has 10 residues if both end residues are counted. Germline CDR1 reads SEHNR; CDR2 reads FQNEAQ (reference sequence). The CDR3 protein is CASSLEGGHL.

V usage is TRBV7-8 and J usage is TRBJ2-7; no reliable D call. Trimming pared 6 bases from V and 6 bases from J, leaving 18 bases between. The germline CDR1 and CDR2 sequences are SGHVS and FQNEAQ. The CDR3 is 14 residues long. The CDR3 spells CASSEALSGSEQYF. DNA for the CDR3: TGTGCCAGCAGTGAAGCCCTTAGTGGAAGCGAGCAGTACTTC.

This clonotype was detected only a few times. V usage is TRBV4-1 and J usage is TRBJ1-1; D gene unclear. Germline CDR1 MGHRA, CDR2 YSYEKL. Between the trimmed V and J ends, which lost 3 bases and 0 bases, there was a span of 14 bases. This CDR3 has 16 amino acids. CDR3 protein: CASSHDPTRVNTEAFF. CDR3 sequence (DNA): TGCGCCAGCAGCCATGACCCGACGCGGGTGAACACTGAAGCTTTCTTT.

V is TRBV19 and J is TRBJ1-1; D gene unclear. The V gene's germline CDR1 is LNHDA and CDR2 SQIVND (reference sequence). The germline V and J ends were trimmed by 1 base and 3 bases, with 9 bases remaining between them. CDR3 length: 14 residues. The CDR3 sequence: CASSIAVGDTEAFF. The CDR3 DNA reads TGTGCCAGTAGTATAGCCGTAGGAGACACTGAAGCTTTCTTT.

The chain links TRBV20-1 to TRBJ2-1, with 10 bases fitting TRBD2. Germline CDR1 is DFQATT and CDR2 is SNEGSKA (reference sequence). This CDR3 comprises 14 residues. Trimming took 6 bases from V and 5 from J; bases not matched to a gene: 7. The CDR3 spells CSALSGGHHNEQFF. CDR3 sequence (DNA): TGCAGTGCCCTTAGCGGGGGGCACCACAATGAGCAGTTCTTC.

The chain joins TRBV12-3 or TRBV12-4 to TRBJ2-3, with 12 bases matching TRBD2. CDR3 length: 18 residues. V shed 6 bases, J shed 3 bases, and the junction held 13 bases outside the gene matches. The DNA of the CDR3 is TGTGCCAGCAGGGTCGGGTCTAGCGGGGGGGCCGCTACAGATACGCAGTATTTT. As protein: CASRVGSSGGAATDTQYF.

Remarks on this clonotype: Since a much larger clone is just one base distant, this may be a read error. The CDR3 loop is CACSGTGMGNQPQHF. The CDR3 DNA reads TGTGCCTGCAGCGGGACAGGGATGGGCAATCAGCCCCAGCATTTT. The V and J genes are TRBV7-2 and TRBJ1-5, with 9 bases identical to TRBD1. This CDR3 spans 15 amino acids. CDR1 and CDR2 (germline): SGHTA, FQGNSA.

This rearrangement joins TRBV12-3 or TRBV12-4 to TRBJ1-4; 11 bases fit TRBD1. The V gene end was trimmed by 5 bases and the J gene end by 0 bases; junction bases not matched to a gene: 5. This CDR3 comprises 17 residues. In DNA form, the CDR3 reads TGTGCCAGCAGTAGGGACAGGGGGACCGCAACTAATGAAAAACTGTTTTTT. This gives the protein CASSRDRGTATNEKLFF.

This clonotype was picked up a small number of times. The chain carries TRBV29-1 and TRBJ1-2; the D gene is possibly TRBD1 (5 bases). In germline, CDR1 is SQVTM, CDR2 ANQGSEA. The CDR3 has 12 residues. Between the trimmed V and J ends, which lost 0 bases and 7 bases, there was a span of 9 bases. The CDR3 loop reads CSVEDRVGGYTF. The CDR3 DNA is TGCAGCGTTGAAGACAGGGTGGGTGGCTACACCTTC.

The rearrangement uses TRBV9 and TRBJ2-1; 9 bases fit TRBD1. TRBJ2-7 matches the DNA end more closely, so the J call is doubtful. CDR1 is SGDLS and CDR2 is YYNGEE in the germline V gene. The CDR3 covers 15 residues. CDR3 nucleotide sequence: TGTGCCAGCAGCGTAGCGGGACAGGGTATTTACGAGCAGTACTTC. Amino acid sequence: CASSVAGQGIYEQYF.

This clonotype was observed many times. The rearrangement joins TRBV10-2 to TRBJ1-1, with TRBD1 as a possible D gene (5 bases). The CDR3 spans 12 residues. Between the trimmed V and J ends, which lost 8 bases and 7 bases, there was a span of 14 bases. The germline gives CDR1 WSHSY, CDR2 SAAADI. CDR3 residues: CASSSFDSEAFF. CDR3 bases: TGCGCCAGCTCTAGCTTTGACAGTGAAGCTTTCTTT.

This clonotype was picked up many times. The chain links TRBV5-6 to TRBJ1-6; 7 bases agree with TRBD1. V was clipped by 4 bases and J by 5 bases; unmatched bases: 9. Germline V gene data show CDR1 as SGHDT and CDR2 as YYEEEE. The CDR3 runs 16 residues. The CDR3, as DNA: TGTGCCAGCAGCGGGGCGACAGGGTGGAATAATTCACCCCTCCACTTT. This encodes CASSGATGWNNSPLHF.

The chain combines TRBV2 with TRBJ2-7, with 8 bases aligning to TRBD1. This CDR3 contains 15 residues. From germline, CDR1 is SNHLY and CDR2 FYNNEI. The V and J ends lost 3 bases and 4 bases, in that order; junction bases with no gene match: 8. CDR3 protein: CASSESSGGLYEQYF. The CDR3 nucleotides are TGTGCCAGCAGTGAGTCGTCAGGGGGCCTTTACGAGCAGTACTTC.

This clonotype has a count of ten or more. V is TRBV12-3 or TRBV12-4 and J is TRBJ2-3; maybe TRBD2 (6 bases). The CDR3 extends over 17 amino acids. Trimming removed 2 bases from V and 2 bases from J, with 17 bases in between. CDR3 DNA sequence: TGTGCCAGCAGTTTACTTGGGGGTAGCGGTCACACAGATACGCAGTATTTT. It translates to CASSLLGGSGHTDTQYF.

This clonotype has a handful of counts. V gene TRBV4-1 combines with J gene TRBJ2-3; D is uncertain. V lost 1 base and J 4 bases, leaving 6 bases between the germline ends. The CDR3 spans 13 residues. The germline CDR1 and CDR2 sequences are MGHRA and YSYEKL. CDR3 sequence reads: CASSQVSPDTQYF. The DNA for the CDR3 is TGCGCCAGCAGCCAAGTCTCCCCAGATACGCAGTATTTT.

This clonotype has at least ten counts. The chain employs TRBV9 and TRBJ2-2; 9 bases match TRBD1. The ends lost 2 bases at V and 11 bases at J; junction bases unmatched: 13. The germline V gene encodes CDR1 SGDLS and CDR2 YYNGEE. The CDR3 loop spans 16 amino acids. DNA for the CDR3: TGTGCCAGCAGCGTCGCCGCACAGGGGGCTAGAACCGAGCTGTTTTTT. It translates to CASSVAAQGARTELFF.

This clonotype was found a few times. The J gene is TRBJ1-2, the V gene TRBV29-1; no clear D. This CDR3 region has 11 residues. V dropped 3 bases and J dropped 4 bases, with 6 bases sitting between them. Per germline, CDR1 SQVTM and CDR2 ANQGSEA. CDR3 sequence reads: CSVDGSYGYTF. As DNA, the CDR3 is TGCAGCGTTGACGGGAGCTATGGCTACACCTTC.

Many counts were recorded for this clonotype. This chain connects TRBV27 to TRBJ2-7; unclear D gene. V was trimmed by 3 bases and J by 0 bases, leaving 9 bases between them. This CDR3 comprises 14 residues. Germline CDR1 reads MNHEY; CDR2 reads SMNVEV (reference sequence). In DNA form, the CDR3 reads TGTGCCAGCAGTTTCGGGCAGAGCTCCTACGAGCAGTACTTC. Its protein is CASSFGQSSYEQYF.

This clonotype occurred many times. The V gene is TRBV7-9, the J gene TRBJ2-4; D might be TRBD2 (5 bases). The length of the CDR3 is 13 residues. Deletions cut 0 bases from V and 15 bases from J, with 15 bases between. The germline V gene has CDR1 SEHNR and CDR2 FQNEAQ (reference sequence). CDR3 residues: CASSLAIKGVRYF. DNA for the CDR3: TGTGCCAGCAGCTTAGCGATAAAGGGAGTGCGGTACTTC.

This clonotype occurred once. CDR3: CASSLTGYDSPLHF. Here the CDR3 DNA reads TGCGCCAGCAGCCTCACAGGTTATGACTCACCCCTCCACTTT. The chain carries TRBV5-1 and TRBJ1-6; D perhaps matches TRBD1 (5 bases). V was trimmed by 4 bases and J by 10 bases, leaving 15 bases between them. The CDR3 consists of 14 residues. The germline V gene has CDR1 SGHRS and CDR2 YFSETQ.

This clonotype has a count of ten or more. The chain recombines TRBV6-1 with TRBJ2-7; weak D call: TRBD1 (5 bases). The length of the CDR3 is 18 residues. Germline-derived CDR1 and CDR2 are MNHNS and SASEGT. Trimming took off 5 bases at V and 12 bases at J, with 35 bases between the two ends. This CDR3 reads CASSPDIRVTSIYKPGYF. The CDR3 coding sequence is TGTGCCAGCAGTCCGGACATACGAGTTACGAGCATTTACAAGCCGGGGTACTTC.

The sample holds many counts of this clonotype. Germline is not matched at one junction end, which may reflect a read error. The gene calls are TRBV7-9 and TRBJ2-4, with TRBD2 matching over 13 bases. Germline V lookup: CDR1 SEHNR, CDR2 FQNEAQ (reference sequence). The CDR3 covers 18 residues. The CDR3 is CASSRGLAGEDGKNIQYF. CDR3 nucleotide sequence: TGCGCCAGCAGCCGCGGACTAGCGGGAGAGGACGGCAAAAACATTCAGTACTTC.

Ten or more counts support this clonotype. V and J are TRBV27 and TRBJ1-4, with 7 bases that match TRBD1. The CDR3 runs 16 residues. Germline-derived CDR1 and CDR2 are MNHEY and SMNVEV (reference sequence). The V gene end was trimmed by 6 bases and the J gene end by 5 bases; junction bases not matched to a gene: 12. The CDR3 sequence: CASRKTPGQRNEKLFF. For the CDR3, the DNA is TGTGCCAGCAGAAAGACCCCGGGACAGCGAAATGAAAAACTGTTTTTT.

The rearrangement joins TRBV6-1 to TRBJ1-5; no clear D gene. Trimming shortened V by 3 bases and J by 4 bases, and 16 bases separated the two germline ends. Germline V gene data show CDR1 as MNHNS and CDR2 as SASEGT. The CDR3 is 16 residues long. In DNA, the CDR3 is TGTGCCAGCAGTGACGGGCTCCACATGGGGAATCAGCCCCAGCATTTT. Its translation: CASSDGLHMGNQPQHF.